A single sample is the source of the 25 T cell receptor beta chains below, sequenced in a study of T-cell memory formation after mild COVID-19. TCRdb used MiXCR to reprocess the 5' RACE reads, holding one entry per CDR3 protein. Among 250,000 to 350,000 distinct CDR3 sequences listed, roughly an eighth were seen once. Specimen: PBMCs or a T cell subset sorted from them (not recorded which). The receptors were gathered from a man between 18 and 29 years old who had mild COVID-19 (a few samples of this study predate the infection). Cell type and time point are not known.

The chain combines TRBV7-2 with TRBJ2-7, with D perhaps being TRBD1 or TRBD2 (6 bases each). V was clipped by 1 base and J by 2 bases, with 12 bases between them. This CDR3 has 15 amino acids. The germline V gene encodes CDR1 SGHTA and CDR2 FQGNSA. This chain's CDR3 is CASSLGWGATYEQYF. The CDR3 region has the DNA TGTGCCAGCAGCTTAGGCTGGGGGGCTACCTACGAGCAGTACTTC.

This clonotype was picked up a small number of times. The genes are TRBV6-2 or TRBV6-3 and TRBJ2-7, with D possibly TRBD2 on 6 matching bases. Trimming stripped 6 bases from V and 6 bases from J, with 15 bases between. The length of the CDR3 is 13 residues. Germline V CDR1 and CDR2: MNHEY, SVGEGT. CDR3 amino acids: CASSLGGAVEQYV. CDR3 DNA sequence: TGTGCCAGCAGCCTCGGAGGGGCCGTCGAGCAGTACGTC.

The table lists this clonotype with a few counts. This chain connects TRBV11-2 to TRBJ2-5, with no clear D. Deletions cut 1 base from V and 2 bases from J, with 11 bases between. Germline loops: CDR1 SGHAT, CDR2 FQNNGV. CDR3 length: 15 residues. The CDR3 spells CASSLGPVWQETQYF. CDR3 nucleotides: TGTGCCAGCAGCTTAGGGCCAGTATGGCAAGAGACCCAGTACTTC.

This clonotype was seen many times. This chain joins TRBV7-9 and TRBJ2-1; 8 nucleotides match TRBD2. In germline, CDR1 is SEHNR, CDR2 FQNEAQ (reference sequence). The CDR3 is 15 amino acids. Trimming removed 1 base from V and 7 bases from J; junction bases left unmatched: 6. CDR3 DNA sequence: TGTGCCAGCAGCTTAGTGACTAGCGCGAGGAATGAGCAGTTCTTC. It translates to CASSLVTSARNEQFF.

This clonotype was seen at least ten times. This rearrangement joins TRBV12-3 or TRBV12-4 to TRBJ2-3, with D tentatively TRBD1 or TRBD2 (5 bases each). The CDR3 length is 16 residues. The V end was cut by 3 bases, the J end by 2 bases, with 15 bases between. The CDR3 spells CASSLRDGVFTDTQYF. The CDR3 region has the DNA TGTGCCAGCAGTTTGAGGGACGGGGTATTCACAGATACGCAGTATTTT.

The J gene is TRBJ2-5, the V gene TRBV20-1; TRBD2 is a possible D gene (6 bases). Germline assignment: CDR1 DFQATT and CDR2 SNEGSKA (reference sequence). Between the trimmed V and J ends, which lost 0 bases and 5 bases, there was a span of 22 bases. The CDR3 length is 17 residues. The CDR3 reads CSAREGGFEVSWETQYF. The CDR3 DNA follows: TGCAGTGCTAGAGAGGGGGGTTTTGAGGTTTCGTGGGAGACCCAGTACTTC.

The table lists this clonotype with a count of one. The rearrangement joins TRBV5-8 to TRBJ2-3; D not certain. V lost 2 bases and J lost 2, with 12 bases in between. Per the germline V gene, CDR1 is SGHTS and CDR2 is YDEGEE. The CDR3 runs 15 residues. The CDR3 DNA follows: TGTGCCAGCAGCTTACGGGTTCGCTCCACAGATACGCAGTATTTT. Protein product: CASSLRVRSTDTQYF. Complete variable domain (other parts from reference TRBV5-8 and TRBJ2-3): EAGVTQSPTHLIKTRGQQATLRCSPISGHTSVYWYQQALGLGLQFLLWYDEGEERNRGNFPPRFSGRQFPNYSSELNVNALELEDSALYLCASSLRVRSTDTQYFGPGTRLTVL.

There are a few counts of this clonotype. CDR3 in DNA: TGTGCCAGCAGTTTAGCCCGGAGGGCTTTCTTT. Protein: CASSLARRAFF. The chain joins TRBV12-3 or TRBV12-4 to TRBJ1-1, with D unresolved. Trimming stripped 0 bases from V and 11 bases from J, with 7 bases between. The CDR3 totals 11 residues.

Many counts were recorded for this clonotype. The rearrangement links TRBV5-1 to TRBJ1-2; a possible D gene is TRBD1 (6 bases). Germline CDR1 and CDR2: SGHRS and YFSETQ. V was cut by 4 bases and J by 5 bases, with 15 bases left in between. The CDR3 sequence is 14 residues long. The CDR3 DNA follows: TGCGCCAGCAGCCCGGGGGGGGCCACTTATGGCTACACCTTC. Its translation is CASSPGGATYGYTF.

The rearrangement uses TRBV4-3 and TRBJ2-2; perhaps TRBD1 as D (6 bases). Looked up from germline, CDR1 is LGHNA and CDR2 is YSLEER. V was shortened by 4 bases and J by 7 bases, with 25 bases between the two germline ends. This CDR3 is 18 amino acids long. CDR3 DNA sequence: TGCGCCAGCAGCCCACTGGGGGCGGCGGCCTACTTACACGGGGAGCTGTTTTTT. As protein: CASSPLGAAAYLHGELFF.

The chain couples TRBV14 to TRBJ1-2; D is unresolved. In germline, CDR1 is SGHDN, CDR2 FVKESK. This CDR3 comprises 14 residues. Trimming left V 0 bases short and J 7 bases short, with 12 bases between. The CDR3 loop reads CASSQDGLFGGYTF. CDR3 coding DNA: TGTGCCAGCAGCCAAGACGGATTGTTCGGTGGCTACACCTTC.

This clonotype has only a few counts. The chain couples TRBV6-5 to TRBJ2-7; 8 bases line up with TRBD2. The CDR3 consists of 13 residues. Germline V gives CDR1 MNHEY, CDR2 SVGAGI. Trimming cost V 6 bases and J 5 bases; bases outside gene matches: 6. The CDR3 loop reads CASRQGLGDEQYF. The CDR3 DNA is TGTGCCAGCAGACAGGGACTAGGCGACGAGCAGTACTTC.

This clonotype was seen more than once but under ten times. V is TRBV3-1 and J is TRBJ2-6; tentatively, D is TRBD2 (5 bases). CDR3 length equals 17 residues. Deletions cut 4 bases from V and 0 bases from J, with 13 bases between. Germline CDR1 LGHDT, CDR2 YNNKEL (reference sequence). The CDR3 DNA follows: TGTGCCAGCAGCCTCTGGGTGACTACCTCTGGGGCCAACGTCCTGACTTTC. Protein sequence: CASSLWVTTSGANVLTF.

This clonotype has only a few counts. This chain joins TRBV10-3 and TRBJ2-7; 9 bases agree with TRBD2. Germline lookup yields CDR1 ENHRY and CDR2 SYGVKD. Unmatched junction bases numbered 1, after V lost 4 bases and J lost 3 bases. The CDR3 spans 13 residues. The CDR3: CAISGRGGYEQYF. The DNA for the CDR3 is TGTGCCATCAGTGGGCGGGGGGGCTACGAGCAGTACTTC.

In this sample, this clonotype turned up once. The chain couples TRBV6-1 to TRBJ1-6, with TRBD1 as a possible D gene (5 bases). The V end lost 6 bases, the J end lost 8 bases, and 17 bases lay between the germline ends. There are 15 residues in the CDR3. In germline, CDR1 is MNHNS, CDR2 SASEGT. CDR3 region: CASSRSGIVDSPLHF. CDR3 coding DNA: TGTGCCAGCAGCAGATCAGGGATAGTGGATTCACCCCTCCACTTT.

This clonotype came up a few times. The V and J genes are TRBV5-5 and TRBJ2-1, with a possible D match to TRBD1 (6 bases). Looked up from germline, CDR1 is SGHKS and CDR2 is YYEKEE (reference sequence). The CDR3 covers 14 residues. V was clipped by 4 bases and J by 5 bases, with 13 bases between them. Here the CDR3 DNA reads TGTGCCAGCAGCCCCCAGGGGCGAGACAATGAGCAGTTCTTC. Amino acid sequence: CASSPQGRDNEQFF. Full variable domain (outside the CDR3, taken from reference TRBV5-5 and TRBJ2-1): DAGVTQSPTHLIKTRGQQVTLRCSPISGHKSVSWYQQVLGQGPQFIFQYYEKEERGRGNFPDRFSARQFPNYSSELNVNALLLGDSALYLCASSPQGRDNEQFFGPGTRLTVL.

This clonotype came up a few times. The rearrangement links TRBV6-6 to TRBJ2-5, with TRBD2 matching over 8 bases. J gave up 7 bases and V 2 bases, and 12 bases lay outside the gene matches. This CDR3 is 16 amino acids long. Germline lookup yields CDR1 MNHNY and CDR2 SVGAGI (reference sequence). The CDR3 loop reads CASSYVQRGPSLTQYF. In nucleotides, the CDR3 is TGTGCCAGCAGTTACGTTCAGCGGGGGCCCTCTTTGACCCAGTACTTC.

The chain combines TRBV27 with TRBJ2-2; maybe TRBD2 (7 bases). This CDR3 contains 17 residues. Trimming removed 6 bases at V and 4 bases at J, with 21 bases between. Germline values: CDR1 MNHEY, CDR2 SMNVEV (reference sequence). CDR3 loop: CASSNWGGAGGTGELFF. The CDR3 nucleotides read TGTGCCAGCAGCAATTGGGGGGGCGCGGGTGGCACCGGGGAGCTGTTTTTT.

The chain uses TRBV11-1 and TRBJ2-2, with 8 bases lining up with TRBD1. J lost 6 bases, V lost 5 bases, and 8 bases had no gene match. Germline loops: CDR1 SGHAT, CDR2 FQDESV (reference sequence). The CDR3 runs 15 residues. CDR3 sequence reads: CASSPRGRKSGELFF. The DNA for the CDR3 is TGTGCCAGCAGCCCCAGGGGGCGGAAATCCGGGGAGCTGTTTTTT.

V usage is TRBV9 and J usage is TRBJ1-5; no clear D. V was cut by 3 bases and J by 4 bases, with 11 bases left in between. Germline V gene lookup returns CDR1 SGDLS and CDR2 YYNGEE. This CDR3 spans 14 amino acids. CDR3 residues: CASSATGKNQPQHF. The CDR3 DNA is TGTGCCAGCAGCGCAACGGGGAAAAATCAGCCCCAGCATTTT.

The chain has TRBV10-3 and TRBJ1-6; D possibly corresponds to TRBD1 (5 bases). V was cut by 6 bases and J by 7 bases, with 16 bases left in between. Germline values: CDR1 ENHRY, CDR2 SYGVKD. This CDR3 is 15 amino acids long. As DNA, the CDR3 is TGTGCCATCAGCCGTGCTCTGGAGGGGAATTCACCCCTCCACTTT. Protein: CAISRALEGNSPLHF.

This clonotype was counted a few times. DNA of the CDR3: TGTGCCATCACCGTGACAGGAATGAACACCGGGGAGCTGTTTTTT. Translated: CAITVTGMNTGELFF. This chain links TRBV10-3 with TRBJ2-2; a weak D match, TRBD1 (6 bases). V lost 7 bases, J lost 1 base, and 13 bases lay in between. The CDR3 sequence is 15 residues long. The germline V gene has CDR1 ENHRY and CDR2 SYGVKD.

This clonotype was found once. This may be a read error: a much more frequent sequence differs by one nucleotide. This rearrangement joins TRBV5-4 to TRBJ1-5; 7 nucleotides match TRBD1. This CDR3 spans 15 amino acids. The germline CDR1 and CDR2 sequences are SGHNT and YYREEE (reference sequence). The CDR3 nucleotides read TGTGCCAGCAGCCTCGACAGGGCGCCTTACCAGCCCGAGCATTTT. Translated: CASSLDRAPYQPEHF. The full variable domain, its missing parts supplied by reference TRBV5-4 and TRBJ1-5, is ETGVTQSPTHLIKTRGQQVTLRCSSQSGHNTVSWYQQALGQGPQFIFQYYREEENGRGNFPPRFSGLQFPNYSSELNVNALELDDSALYLCASSLDRAPYQPEHFGDGTRLSIL.

This clonotype was seen more than once but under ten times. The gene calls are TRBV20-1 and TRBJ2-7; TRBD2 aligns across 7 bases. Unmatched junction bases numbered 8, after V lost 6 bases and J lost 0 bases. This CDR3 has 14 residues. Germline CDR1 and CDR2: DFQATT and SNEGSKA (reference sequence). CDR3 in amino acids: CSALSSGHSYEQYF. CDR3 DNA sequence: TGCAGTGCCCTGTCTAGCGGCCACTCCTACGAGCAGTACTTC.

V gene TRBV19 combines with J gene TRBJ2-1, with 7 positions matching TRBD2. The CDR3 runs to 17 residues. Germline CDR1 reads LNHDA; CDR2 reads SQIVND (reference sequence). V shed 5 bases, J shed 0 bases, and the junction held 10 bases outside the gene matches. The chain's CDR3 is CASSPPLGGSSYNEQFF. The CDR3 DNA sequence: TGTGCCAGTAGTCCCCCCCTGGGGGGGAGCTCCTACAATGAGCAGTTCTTC.